This T cell receptor (beta chain) stems from a study of cytomegalovirus exposure and HLA in healthy donors. Study-wide points: Many donors carried some public TCRs, although rarity characterized most TCR sequences. Cytomegalovirus status, reportedly, was diagnosed with high specificity and sensitivity by the classifier.

V dropped 5 bases and J dropped 6 bases, with 14 bases sitting between them. CDR1 is WNHNN and CDR2 is SYGVQD in the germline V gene (reference sequence). The CDR3 has 13 amino acids. The PCR made use of 60 Vbeta and 13 Jbeta primers. TCRdb's table, derived via immunoSEQ multiplex PCR, lists solely in-frame clones and lacks some. The table shows 180,000 or so clones, with approximately 79% occurring only once. Of note for this clone: As yet, its antigen is unknown.

The material sequenced was PBMCs. This rearrangement joins TRBV10-1 to TRBJ2-7; D is unclear. This TCR was recovered from a man aged 40-55 years in good health and CMV-seropositive. The CDR3 sequence: CASSFGSRSEQYF. The CDR3 nucleotides are TGCGCCAGCAGTTTCGGGTCTCGGAGCGAGCAGTACTTC.